This T cell receptor (beta chain) was retrieved from a study of T cell repertoires in cytomegalovirus infection (dated by TCRdb to between 2018 and 2020). At the level of the whole study: Donor HLA type was relevant to the analysis, because carriage of CMV infection together with the matching HLA type was indicated by public TCR beta signatures. The research as a whole found: Cumulative frequency of public TCR beta family members discriminated carriers of CMV infection plus the relevant HLA type in this cohort and an independent roughly 330-donor cohort. In the ex vivo response, HLA-C-restricted CMV-specific TCR beta clonotypes were dominant, and in two of eight donors the single most frequent clonotype came from this HLA-C-restricted group.

Points on this clonotype: Its antigen is unknown. No base quality values were provided; no much bigger clone lies one nucleotide off.

The germline V gene (reference sequence) gives CDR1 as LNHNV and CDR2 as YYDKDF. The CDR3, from cysteine to phenylalanine, totals 17 residues. The kept DNA is CDR3 alone, 51 bases in frame from the first base. Trimming leaves V shorter by 0 bases and J shorter by 7 bases, with the junction holding 11 bases beyond the gene matches. Sequencing used an Illumina HiSeq 1500. Using fastp at Q25 and MiXCR, TCRdb reprocessed the public reads and kept productive beta chains. Each record represents a unique CDR3 protein, reported with the most common genes and DNA among its rows. The sample table contains a few hundred thousand distinct CDR3 sequences; only one count was recorded for about a sixth of them. The ten largest clones take up roughly 9% of the sample.

The chain uses TRBV15 and TRBJ2-1, with TRBD2 matching 8 junction bases. The sequenced sample consisted of PBMCs. This clonotype was sampled from a human donor in good health (CMV status not recorded). Some clones in this sample may be carry-over from other donors' samples. The CDR3 in this case is CATSRDPPGLGWNEQFF. The DNA sequence follows: TGTGCCACCAGCAGAGATCCCCCGGGACTAGGGTGGAATGAGCAGTTCTTC.